These 29 T cell receptor beta chains were sequenced from one sample in a study of T cell repertoires in ileal Crohn's disease. Assay used: immunoSEQ multiplex PCR; TCRdb lists only in-frame clones, some missing. Of tens of thousands of clones listed, 80% to 90% are singletons. Sequenced material: ileal tissue. These receptors came from an adult with Crohn's disease.

The chain is built from TRBV5-6 and TRBJ2-3; 7 positions agree with TRBD1. J lost 2 bases, V lost 4 bases, and 4 bases had no gene match. This CDR3 has 14 amino acids. Germline values: CDR1 SGHDT, CDR2 YYEEEE. CDR3 bases: TGTGCCAGCAGCGAGGGACAGTTCACAGATACGCAGTATTTT. This sequence encodes CASSEGQFTDTQYF.

This chain links TRBV5-5 with TRBJ1-6; TRBD1 agrees at 9 bases. V shed 4 bases and J 7 bases; nucleotides not matched to a gene: 6. The CDR3 has 15 amino acids. The germline gives CDR1 SGHKS, CDR2 YYEKEE (reference sequence). The CDR3 DNA reads TGTGCCAGCAGCGTGCTCGGACAGGGGAATTCACCCCTCCACTTT. Translated, it gives CASSVLGQGNSPLHF.

The V gene is TRBV5-4, the J gene TRBJ2-2, with a tentative D call TRBD1 (6 bases). This CDR3 has 15 residues. Trimming left V 4 bases short and J 6 bases short, with 16 bases between. Per germline, CDR1 SGHNT and CDR2 YYREEE (reference sequence). The CDR3 DNA reads TGTGCCAGCAGCCAGGGACAAAATCTAGCCGGGGAGCTGTTTTTT. This encodes CASSQGQNLAGELFF.

This clone appeared a few times. V gene TRBV4-3 combines with J gene TRBJ2-2, with 13 bases fitting TRBD2. The germline CDR1 and CDR2 sequences are LGHNA and YSLEER. The CDR3 is 17 amino acids. V shed 1 base, J shed 9 bases, and the junction held 8 bases outside the gene matches. The CDR3 loop reads CASSQGILAGGRRELFF. The CDR3 coding sequence is TGCGCCAGCAGCCAAGGGATACTAGCGGGGGGGCGTCGGGAGCTGTTTTTT.

This clone was recorded only once. As DNA, the CDR3 is TGTGCCAGCAGCGTAGCATCAGGGGTGAACACCGGGGAGCTGTTTTTT. Translating it yields CASSVASGVNTGELFF. J is TRBJ2-2 and V is TRBV9, with D perhaps TRBD1 (6 bases). The CDR3 totals 16 residues. V lost 0 bases and J 1 base, leaving 10 bases between the germline ends. Germline CDR1 and CDR2: SGDLS and YYNGEE.

The chain is built from TRBV7-2 and TRBJ2-7; D unresolved. Germline values: CDR1 SGHTA, CDR2 FQGNSA. V shed 5 bases and J shed 1 base, with 18 bases lying between them. The CDR3 consists of 16 residues. This chain's CDR3 is CASSPNIGGRSYEQYF. Written as DNA, the CDR3 is TGTGCCAGCAGCCCCAACATCGGCGGCAGATCCTACGAGCAGTACTTC. Combining the CDR3 with reference TRBV7-2 and TRBJ2-7 gives the whole variable domain GAGVSQSPSNKVTEKGKDVELRCDPISGHTALYWYRQSLGQGLEFLIYFQGNSAPDKSGLPSDRFSAERTGGSVSTLTIQRTQQEDSAVYLCASSPNIGGRSYEQYFGPGTRLTVT.

CDR3 amino acids: CASSAGPGETQYF. The CDR3 nucleotides are TGTGCCAGCAGCGCGGGTCCGGGTGAGACCCAGTACTTC. The chain couples TRBV7-3 to TRBJ2-5; D might be TRBD2 (5 bases). Trimming pared 5 bases from V and 5 bases from J, leaving 12 bases between. CDR1 is SGHTA, CDR2 FQGTGA, per germline. The CDR3 runs to 13 residues.

This clone was picked up one time. This sequence joins TRBV6-5 and TRBJ1-2; tentatively, D is TRBD1 (6 bases). Between the trimmed V and J ends, which lost 10 bases and 9 bases, there was a span of 18 bases. The CDR3 contains 12 residues. Germline values: CDR1 MNHEY, CDR2 SVGAGI. The CDR3 DNA reads as TGTGCCAACAGGACAGAGCGCTCCCGCTACACCTTC. Translating gives CANRTERSRYTF.

Details on this clone: The same CDR3 also results from other DNA sequences found in this sample. This sequence joins TRBV29-1 and TRBJ2-6; 9 bases match TRBD2. Germline V lookup: CDR1 SQVTM, CDR2 ANQGSEA. Losses at the gene ends were 6 bases for V and 2 bases for J; bases not matched to a gene: 14. The CDR3 is made up of 18 amino acids. This chain's CDR3 is CSVGGGGGILAGANVLTF. CDR3 DNA sequence: TGCAGCGTGGGGGGCGGGGGGGGCATCTTGGCTGGGGCCAACGTCCTGACTTTC. Full variable domain (missing parts from reference TRBV29-1 and TRBJ2-6): SAVISQKPSRDICQRGTSLTIQCQVDSQVTMMFWYRQQPGQSLTLIATANQGSEATYESGFVIDKFPISRPNLTFSTLTVSNMSPEDSSIYLCSVGGGGGILAGANVLTFGAGSRLTVL.

This clone was counted once. The chain carries TRBV27 and TRBJ1-6; D is uncertain. The CDR3 loop spans 14 amino acids. Between the trimmed V and J ends, which lost 3 bases and 4 bases, there was a span of 7 bases. In germline, CDR1 is MNHEY, CDR2 SMNVEV (reference sequence). For the CDR3, the DNA is TGTGCCAGCAGTTTCAGGCAGTATAATTCACCCCTCCACTTT. Amino acids: CASSFRQYNSPLHF.

V and J are TRBV9 and TRBJ2-3; D possibly corresponds to TRBD2 (6 bases). The V gene's germline CDR1 is SGDLS and CDR2 YYNGEE. The CDR3 is made up of 15 amino acids. V dropped 2 bases and J dropped 1 base, with 11 bases sitting between them. CDR3 DNA sequence: TGTGCCAGCAGCGTGGCACTAGCTGGCACAGATACGCAGTATTTT. This sequence encodes CASSVALAGTDTQYF.

V and J are TRBV10-3 and TRBJ2-7; TRBD2 agrees at 9 bases. With V trimmed by 2 bases and J by 4 bases, 3 bases remained unmatched. The CDR3 runs to 14 residues. Germline values: CDR1 ENHRY, CDR2 SYGVKD. The CDR3, as DNA: TGTGCCATCAGTGAGAGCGGGGGGCTTTACGAGCAGTACTTC. The encoded protein is CAISESGGLYEQYF.

The CDR3 region has the DNA TGTGCCAGCAGCCATTACCGGGACTCGGGGGGAAACACCATATATTTT. Its protein product is CASSHYRDSGGNTIYF. The chain uses TRBV6-6 and TRBJ1-3, with a possible D match to TRBD1 (5 bases). Trimming took 6 bases from V and 4 from J, leaving 19 bases between them. Germline loops: CDR1 MNHNY, CDR2 SVGAGI (reference sequence). The CDR3 extends over 16 amino acids.

The chain uses TRBV15 and TRBJ2-5; maybe TRBD1 (5 bases). V gave up 5 bases and J gave up 4 bases, with 8 bases separating them. The CDR3 loop spans 12 amino acids. Germline V CDR1 and CDR2: LNHNV, YYDKDF (reference sequence). The CDR3 sequence: CATSPRGETQYF. The CDR3 nucleotides read TGTGCCACCAGCCCTAGGGGAGAGACCCAGTACTTC.

The V gene is TRBV18, the J gene TRBJ1-5; TRBD1 might be the D (6 bases). The CDR3 covers 13 residues. Germline V gene data show CDR1 as KGHSH and CDR2 as LQKENI. Trimming cost V 3 bases and J 9 bases, with 12 bases left between them. The CDR3 loop reads CASSPPQGGPQHF. CDR3 DNA: TGTGCCAGCTCACCTCCACAGGGTGGGCCCCAGCATTTT.

The J gene is TRBJ2-1, the V gene TRBV27, with 7 positions matching TRBD1. J was trimmed by 0 bases and V by 10 bases; bases with no gene match: 15. Germline V gene lookup returns CDR1 MNHEY and CDR2 SMNVEV (reference sequence). The CDR3 runs to 17 residues. The DNA of the CDR3 is TGTGCCACCCGAGGACCCTGGACAGGACGCTCCTACAATGAGCAGTTCTTC. Residues: CATRGPWTGRSYNEQFF.

The chain employs TRBV6-5 and TRBJ1-3, with 8 positions matching TRBD1. The junction had 2 bases not matched to a gene; V was cut back by 4 bases and J by 0 bases. The CDR3 contains 15 residues. Germline V CDR1 and CDR2: MNHEY, SVGAGI. DNA for the CDR3: TGTGCCAGCAGTTGGGGACAGGCCTCTGGAAACACCATATATTTT. Its translation: CASSWGQASGNTIYF.

The chain couples TRBV5-1 to TRBJ2-3; D ambiguous. The CDR3 contains 14 residues. Between the trimmed V and J ends, which lost 4 bases and 0 bases, there was a span of 9 bases. The germline CDR1 and CDR2 sequences are SGHRS and YFSETQ. CDR3 DNA sequence: TGCGCCAGCAGCGTGGCAGGTAGCACAGATACGCAGTATTTT. Its protein is CASSVAGSTDTQYF.

This clone turned up a few times. The chain combines TRBV5-6 with TRBJ2-5, with a weak D call TRBD1 (5 bases). With 0 bases removed from V and 5 bases from J, the gap between germline ends came to 11 bases. The CDR3 extends over 14 amino acids. Germline V gives CDR1 SGHDT, CDR2 YYEEEE. CDR3 in amino acids: CASSLGTPGETQYF. The CDR3 nucleotides are TGTGCCAGCAGCTTGGGGACACCCGGGGAGACCCAGTACTTC.

The chain combines TRBV7-2 with TRBJ2-5; tentatively, D is TRBD2 (7 bases). The CDR3 runs to 15 residues. V was trimmed by 7 bases and J by 5 bases, leaving 20 bases between them. Germline V CDR1 and CDR2: SGHTA, FQGNSA. The CDR3 bases are TGTGCCAGCAAGAGAGGCGGGGGCGCAAGGGAGACCCAGTACTTC. Translated, it gives CASKRGGGARETQYF.

CDR3: CSVEVASGGLAKNIQYF. CDR3 in DNA: TGCAGCGTTGAAGTGGCTAGCGGGGGGCTAGCCAAAAACATTCAGTACTTC. This chain uses TRBV29-1 with TRBJ2-4, with 11 nucleotides matching TRBD2. V dropped 1 base and J dropped 0; count of bases not matched to a gene: 5. The V gene's germline CDR1 is SQVTM and CDR2 ANQGSEA. The CDR3 spans 17 residues.

The genes are TRBV5-1 and TRBJ2-1; maybe TRBD1 (6 bases). V was trimmed by 2 bases and J by 4 bases, leaving 10 bases between them. CDR3 length equals 14 residues. Looked up from germline, CDR1 is SGHRS and CDR2 is YFSETQ. Here the CDR3 reads CASSFGQPYNEQFF. The CDR3 bases are TGCGCCAGCAGCTTTGGACAGCCTTACAATGAGCAGTTCTTC.

The chain employs TRBV6-5 and TRBJ1-2, with 9 bases lining up with TRBD1. The CDR3 loop spans 16 amino acids. The trim removed 4 bases at V and 8 bases at J, leaving 14 bases unmatched. The V gene's germline CDR1 is MNHEY and CDR2 SVGAGI. The CDR3 region is CASSWETGGPVWGYTF. CDR3 in DNA: TGTGCCAGCAGTTGGGAAACAGGGGGCCCCGTCTGGGGCTACACCTTC.

V and J are TRBV7-3 and TRBJ2-2; D unresolved. CDR1 and CDR2 from the germline V gene are SGHTA and FQGTGA. Trimming cost V 2 bases and J 6 bases, with 7 bases left between them. The CDR3 sequence is 13 residues long. This CDR3 reads CASSLDWPGELFF. CDR3 nucleotide sequence: TGTGCCAGCAGCTTAGATTGGCCCGGGGAGCTGTTTTTT.

The rearrangement links TRBV15 to TRBJ1-1; D remains ambiguous. In germline, CDR1 is LNHNV, CDR2 YYDKDF (reference sequence). This CDR3 has 14 residues. Trimming took off 4 bases at V and 1 base at J, with 10 bases between the two ends. CDR3 residues: CATSNRVENTEAFF. The CDR3 nucleotides read TGTGCCACCAGCAATCGGGTGGAGAACACTGAAGCTTTCTTT.

The chain uses TRBV25-1 and TRBJ1-2, with 9 bases matching TRBD1. This CDR3 spans 13 amino acids. Losses at the gene ends were 6 bases for V and 4 bases for J; bases not matched to a gene: 3. The V gene's germline CDR1 is MGHDK and CDR2 SYGVNS. The CDR3 spells CASRTGGTYGYTF. The DNA of the CDR3 is TGTGCCAGCAGGACAGGGGGGACCTATGGCTACACCTTC.

V gene TRBV10-3 combines with J gene TRBJ2-1, with D uncertain. Germline lookup yields CDR1 ENHRY and CDR2 SYGVKD. The CDR3 extends over 17 amino acids. V lost 0 bases to trimming and J lost 5 bases, with 17 bases between them. The CDR3 loop reads CAISESRVEILNNEQFF. The CDR3 coding sequence is TGTGCCATCAGTGAGTCCCGAGTCGAAATTTTAAACAATGAGCAGTTCTTC.

The chain recombines TRBV5-1 with TRBJ2-3; D possibly corresponds to TRBD2 (5 bases). Germline V gene lookup returns CDR1 SGHRS and CDR2 YFSETQ. Trimming took 4 bases from V and 0 from J, leaving 12 bases between them. This CDR3 is 15 amino acids long. The CDR3 sequence: CASSTTGSSTDTQYF. CDR3 nucleotide sequence: TGCGCCAGCAGCACGACGGGGTCTAGCACAGATACGCAGTATTTT.

This sequence joins TRBV6-5 and TRBJ2-1, with D unclear. Germline-derived CDR1 and CDR2 are MNHEY and SVGAGI. V was pared by 5 bases and J by 9 bases, with 14 bases between. This CDR3 spans 13 amino acids. The CDR3 protein is CASSPDTIGEQFF. The DNA of the CDR3 is TGTGCCAGCAGTCCTGATACCATCGGTGAGCAGTTCTTC.